This T cell receptor (beta chain) was identified in a study of CD8 T cells in ankylosing spondylitis. Using its own MiXCR run on the 5' RACE reads, TCRdb lists one record per CDR3 protein. The sample lists 35,000 or so distinct CDR3 sequences, about 6% occurring once. Looked up from germline, CDR1 is MNHNY and CDR2 is SVGAGI (reference sequence). This CDR3 comprises 13 residues. V was trimmed by 8 bases and J by 7 bases, leaving 17 bases between them. This clonotype was seen many times. V usage is TRBV6-6 and J usage is TRBJ1-2; a weak D match, TRBD1 (5 bases). This TCR came from a male donor with ankylosing spondylitis or in good health (not recorded which). Sequenced material: blood, either unsorted or a sorted T cell fraction (not recorded which). The DNA of the CDR3 is TGTGCCAGCGGGGCAGTGGGAGGGAGTGGCTACACCTTC. Its translation is CASGAVGGSGYTF.